The text below deals with one TCR beta chain. The data were obtained in a study of T cell responses to AZD1222 COVID-19 vaccine. This CDR3 spans 17 amino acids. CDR1 is LNHNV, CDR2 YYDKDF, per germline (reference sequence). V gave up 0 bases and J gave up 7 bases, with 18 bases separating them. The protocol was immunoSEQ multiplex PCR, while the TCRdb copy is restricted to in-frame clones and leaves out a portion. The profile shows about 100,000 clones, more than 70% of them singletons. The genes are TRBV15 and TRBJ1-4; weak D call: TRBD1 (5 bases). The sample in question was peripheral blood, obtained on day 0 of AZD1222 vaccination. This clonotype was obtained from an adult in good health. The CDR3 spells CATSREGTGGLGEKLFF. The DNA of the CDR3 is TGTGCCACCAGCAGAGAAGGGACCGGGGGGTTAGGTGAAAAACTGTTTTTT.